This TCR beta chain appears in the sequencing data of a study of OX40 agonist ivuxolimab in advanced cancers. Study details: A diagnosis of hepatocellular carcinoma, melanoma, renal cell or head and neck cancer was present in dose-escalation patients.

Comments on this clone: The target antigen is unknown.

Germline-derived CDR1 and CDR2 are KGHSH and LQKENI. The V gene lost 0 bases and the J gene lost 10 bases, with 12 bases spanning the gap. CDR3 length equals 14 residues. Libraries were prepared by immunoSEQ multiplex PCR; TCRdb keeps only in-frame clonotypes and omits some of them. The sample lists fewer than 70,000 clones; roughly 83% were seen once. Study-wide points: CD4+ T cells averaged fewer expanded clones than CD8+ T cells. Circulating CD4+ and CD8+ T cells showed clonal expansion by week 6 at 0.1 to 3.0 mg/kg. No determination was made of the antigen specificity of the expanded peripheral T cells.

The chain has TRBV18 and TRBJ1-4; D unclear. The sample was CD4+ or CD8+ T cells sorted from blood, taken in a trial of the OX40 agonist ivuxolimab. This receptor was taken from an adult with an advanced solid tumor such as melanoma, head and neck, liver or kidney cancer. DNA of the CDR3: TGTGCCAGCTCACCACCGGGAAGGGAAGGAAAACTGTTTTTT. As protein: CASSPPGREGKLFF.